These 5 T cell receptor beta chains were sequenced from one sample in a study of early T cells in non-severe SARS-CoV-2 infection. TCRdb redid the calling of the 5' RACE reads with MiXCR, one entry per CDR3 protein. The repertoire includes 99,000 or so distinct CDR3 sequences, approximately 16% of them detected once, and 1.3% sits in the top ten. Specimen: whole blood. These receptors all come from an adult who was a healthcare worker with PCR-confirmed SARS-CoV-2 infection or an uninfected control (not recorded which).

CDR3 sequence: CASSPGPGTEAFF. CDR3 DNA: TGTGCCAGCAGCCCCGGGCCGGGGACTGAAGCTTTCTTT. The rearrangement uses TRBV2 and TRBJ1-1; D not resolved. V shed 6 bases and J shed 5 bases, with 13 bases lying between them. The CDR3 sequence is 13 residues long. Germline V lookup: CDR1 SNHLY, CDR2 FYNNEI.

The chain combines TRBV6-5 with TRBJ1-4; D gene ambiguous. The V and J ends lost 0 bases and 7 bases respectively, with 6 bases between them. Germline CDR1 reads MNHEY; CDR2 reads SVGAGI. CDR3 length: 13 residues. CDR3 nucleotide sequence: TGTGCCAGCAGTTACTCGGTTTTTGAAAAACTGTTTTTT. Translating gives CASSYSVFEKLFF.

The genes are TRBV25-1 and TRBJ1-2; no clear D gene. The V gene lost 3 bases and the J gene lost 4 bases, with 6 bases spanning the gap. This CDR3 region has 12 residues. Germline CDR1 is MGHDK and CDR2 is SYGVNS. The CDR3 DNA sequence: TGTGCCAGCAGTGATAGTCTCTATGGCTACACCTTC. Translated, it gives CASSDSLYGYTF.

Regarding this clonotype: The conserved closing phenylalanine or tryptophan is absent in this CDR3, likely reflecting a read error. The gene calls are TRBV2 and TRBJ1-1; D may be TRBD1 (6 bases). Germline CDR1 reads SNHLY; CDR2 reads FYNNEI. CDR3 length equals 13 residues. V was pared by 7 bases and J by 2 bases, with 11 bases between. CDR3 sequence reads: CASTTGQNTEAFL. CDR3 sequence (DNA): TGTGCCAGCACAACGGGACAAAACACTGAAGCTTTCTTA.

The sample holds many counts of this clonotype. The rearrangement uses TRBV5-1 and TRBJ2-6, with TRBD1 as a possible D gene (6 bases). The ends were cut back, 0 bases at V and 0 bases at J, with 13 bases in the middle. CDR1 and CDR2 from the germline V gene are SGHRS and YFSETQ. This CDR3 has 18 residues. The CDR3 sequence: CASSLVWTEASGANVLTF. CDR3 DNA: TGCGCCAGCAGCTTGGTTTGGACAGAAGCCTCTGGGGCCAACGTCCTGACTTTC.